The source of this TCR beta chain is a study of T cell repertoires in cytomegalovirus infection. At the level of the study: CMV infection and matching HLA type were both indicated by public TCR beta signatures.

Study observations and caveats: Frequencies of public TCR beta families were cumulated, and this identified carriers of CMV plus the relevant HLA. What dominated the ex vivo response were HLA-C-restricted CMV-specific TCR beta clonotypes.

This clonotype was recorded at least ten times. Its specificity is unknown. TCRdb reprocessed the reads with MiXCR, giving one entry per CDR3 protein. The sample records about 460,000 distinct CDR3 sequences, about 11% being singletons. V was pared by 5 bases and J by 11 bases, with 5 bases of the junction left unmatched. The germline V gene has CDR1 SGHTA and CDR2 FQGTGA. This CDR3 spans 14 amino acids. The sequence derives from a human donor in good health (CMV status not recorded). Some clones in this sample may be carry-over from other donors' samples. The V and J genes are TRBV7-3 and TRBJ2-1, with TRBD2 matching 14 bases. The sequenced material came from PBMCs. CDR3 sequence: CASSQRTSGGKQFF. The CDR3 nucleotides read TGTGCCAGCAGCCAAAGGACTAGCGGGGGGAAGCAGTTCTTC.